This T cell receptor beta chain was obtained from a study of T cells after yellow fever vaccination. Study-level results: Detected again after the booster were most primary-vaccination clones, at 95% to 98% CD4 and approximately 85% CD8.

Comment on this clonotype: Its antigen is still unknown.

Using its own MiXCR run on the 5' RACE reads, TCRdb lists one record per CDR3 protein. In the table there are 70,000 to 80,000 distinct CDR3 sequences, 7.3% of which are singletons. The CDR3 has 16 amino acids. The germline V gene has CDR1 MDHEN and CDR2 SYDVKM. The V and J ends lost 2 bases and 1 base respectively, with 14 bases between them. Sequencing used CD8+ T cells sorted from PBMCs, obtained 9 to 10 days after the first yellow fever vaccination. The clonotype was recovered from a man aged 18-30 years who received the YFV17D yellow fever vaccine. The chain links TRBV28 to TRBJ2-5; tentatively, D is TRBD1 (5 bases). As DNA, the CDR3 is TGTGCCAGCAGTTTACGGCAGGGCTATTCCCAAGAGACCCAGTACTTC. Translated: CASSLRQGYSQETQYF. The complete variable domain, with remaining parts taken from reference TRBV28 and TRBJ2-5, reads DVKVTQSSRYLVKRTGEKVFLECVQDMDHENMFWYRQDPGLGLRLIYFSYDVKMKEKGDIPEGYSVSREKKERFSLILESASTNQTSMYLCASSLRQGYSQETQYFGPGTRLLVL.